One and the same sample provided the 25 T cell receptor beta chains below, sequenced in a study of radiotherapy plus CTLA-4 blockade in lung cancer. Assay used: immunoSEQ multiplex PCR; TCRdb lists only in-frame clones, some missing. The sample holds some 50,000 clones, almost 85% seen once. The sequencing used peripheral blood, collected from a patient treated with radiotherapy plus ipilimumab. The receptors stem from a human donor with non-small cell lung cancer whose response to radiotherapy plus ipilimumab could not be evaluated.

The gene calls are TRBV28 and TRBJ1-4, with D tentatively TRBD1 (5 bases). The CDR3 consists of 14 residues. Trimming cost V 6 bases and J 15 bases, with 23 bases left between them. CDR1 and CDR2 from the germline V gene are MDHEN and SYDVKM. Here the CDR3 DNA reads TGTGCCAGCAGACCGCCGGGGGACCAACGGGGGGTGTTTTTT. It is translated as CASRPPGDQRGVFF.

V gene TRBV28 combines with J gene TRBJ1-2, with 7 positions matching TRBD1. The CDR3 is made up of 13 amino acids. Germline CDR1 MDHEN, CDR2 SYDVKM. Trimming took 4 bases from V and 7 from J; bases not matched to a gene: 6. CDR3: CASSSHDRVGYTF. DNA for the CDR3: TGTGCCAGCAGTTCCCACGACAGGGTTGGCTACACCTTC.

The chain uses TRBV28 and TRBJ1-2; a possible D gene is TRBD1 (6 bases). The CDR3 spans 15 residues. Trimming took 6 bases from V and 1 from J, leaving 15 bases between them. The germline V gene encodes CDR1 MDHEN and CDR2 SYDVKM. DNA for the CDR3: TGTGCCAGCAGGGAAACAGGGTTTGTTAACTATGGCTACACCTTC. Translating gives CASRETGFVNYGYTF.

The rearrangement joins TRBV15 to TRBJ1-2; 7 bases fit TRBD1. With V trimmed by 0 bases and J by 8 bases, 9 bases remained unmatched. Looked up from germline, CDR1 is LNHNV and CDR2 is YYDKDF (reference sequence). This CDR3 has 15 residues. CDR3 coding DNA: TGTGCCACCAGCAGAGAGAACAGGGGCTCGCGAGGCTACACCTTC. Its protein product is CATSRENRGSRGYTF. The full variable domain, completed using reference TRBV15 and TRBJ1-2, is DAMVIQNPRYQVTQFGKPVTLSCSQTLNHNVMYWYQQKSSQAPKLLFHYYDKDFNNEADTPDNFQSRRPNTSFCFLDIRSPGLGDTAMYLCATSRENRGSRGYTFGSGTRLTVV.

The chain recombines TRBV5-8 with TRBJ2-5; 9 bases match TRBD1. The ends lost 4 bases at V and 5 bases at J; junction bases unmatched: 21. CDR1 and CDR2 (germline): SGHTS, YDEGEE. The CDR3 covers 19 residues. CDR3 sequence reads: CASSPNRRDREVWRETQYF. CDR3 DNA sequence: TGTGCCAGCAGCCCCAACCGCCGGGACAGGGAAGTTTGGCGGGAGACCCAGTACTTC.

This clone was recorded only once. Other DNA sequences in this specimen translate into the identical CDR3. The V and J genes are TRBV4-3 and TRBJ2-7; TRBD1 aligns across 9 bases. The CDR3 contains 15 residues. Trimming at V came to 1 base and at J to 1 base, leaving 2 bases not matched to a gene. Germline V gene sequence: CDR1 LGHNA, CDR2 YSLEER. Here the CDR3 DNA reads TGCGCCAGCAGCCAAGGGACAGGGGCTTCCTACGAGCAGTACTTC. Translating gives CASSQGTGASYEQYF.

The V call is TRBV2, the J call TRBJ2-7; the match to TRBD2 covers 9 bases. V shed 0 bases and J 4 bases; nucleotides not matched to a gene: 4. Germline values: CDR1 SNHLY, CDR2 FYNNEI. The CDR3 is made up of 15 amino acids. The CDR3: CASSEAAGGLYEQYF. CDR3 in DNA: TGTGCCAGCAGTGAAGCGGCGGGAGGGCTGTACGAGCAGTACTTC.

The V and J genes are TRBV28 and TRBJ2-7; tentative D call: TRBD2 (6 bases). V lost 0 bases, J lost 7 bases, and 19 bases lay in between. This CDR3 is 16 amino acids long. Looked up from germline, CDR1 is MDHEN and CDR2 is SYDVKM. This CDR3 reads CASSLWVGGPLREQYF. CDR3 in DNA: TGTGCCAGCAGTTTATGGGTCGGGGGTCCACTTAGAGAGCAGTACTTC. The full variable domain, rest sourced from reference TRBV28 and TRBJ2-7, is DVKVTQSSRYLVKRTGEKVFLECVQDMDHENMFWYRQDPGLGLRLIYFSYDVKMKEKGDIPEGYSVSREKKERFSLILESASTNQTSMYLCASSLWVGGPLREQYFGPGTRLTVT.

The chain is built from TRBV9 and TRBJ2-1; tentative D call: TRBD2 (6 bases). The CDR3 is 18 amino acids. The ends were cut back, 3 bases at V and 2 bases at J, with 21 bases in the middle. Germline loops: CDR1 SGDLS, CDR2 YYNGEE. The DNA of the CDR3 is TGTGCCAGCAGCGCTAGGGATGGTCTAGCGATGCCCTACAATGAGCAGTTCTTC. Amino acids: CASSARDGLAMPYNEQFF.

V gene TRBV11-2 combines with J gene TRBJ1-1, with a tentative D call TRBD1 (6 bases). CDR1 and CDR2 from the germline V gene are SGHAT and FQNNGV. V lost 5 bases to trimming and J lost 0 bases, with 13 bases between them. The CDR3 has 15 amino acids. CDR3 sequence reads: CASSPSGAMNTEAFF. CDR3 DNA: TGTGCCAGCAGCCCCTCAGGGGCCATGAACACTGAAGCTTTCTTT.

The V and J genes are TRBV28 and TRBJ2-7; 10 nucleotides line up with TRBD1. Germline CDR1 is MDHEN and CDR2 is SYDVKM. The CDR3 length is 13 residues. Trimming removed 8 bases from V and 3 bases from J; junction bases left unmatched: 4. The CDR3, as DNA: TGTGCCAGCCGGACAGGGGGTATCTACGAGCAGTACTTC. Amino acids: CASRTGGIYEQYF.

V gene TRBV28 combines with J gene TRBJ1-1, with 8 bases fitting TRBD1. Germline values: CDR1 MDHEN, CDR2 SYDVKM. After removal of 3 bases from V and 10 bases from J, the junction contained 10 bases not matched to a gene. The CDR3 length is 14 residues. The CDR3 nucleotides are TGTGCCAGCAGTTTGGGGAGGGGCAGGGGGCGAGCTTTCTTT. Its translation is CASSLGRGRGRAFF. Variable domain in full (rest from reference TRBV28 and TRBJ1-1): DVKVTQSSRYLVKRTGEKVFLECVQDMDHENMFWYRQDPGLGLRLIYFSYDVKMKEKGDIPEGYSVSREKKERFSLILESASTNQTSMYLCASSLGRGRGRAFFGQGTRLTVV.

The rearrangement links TRBV4-3 to TRBJ1-4, with a tentative D call TRBD1 (5 bases). CDR1 is LGHNA and CDR2 is YSLEER in the germline V gene. The V and J ends lost 4 bases and 3 bases respectively, with 12 bases between them. The CDR3 totals 15 residues. The CDR3 region is CASSPLGDPNEKLFF. In DNA, the CDR3 is TGCGCCAGCAGCCCGCTAGGGGATCCTAATGAAAAACTGTTTTTT.

The chain uses TRBV29-1 and TRBJ2-5, with D perhaps matching TRBD1 (5 bases). The germline V and J ends were trimmed by 1 base and 4 bases, with 10 bases remaining between them. Germline V CDR1 and CDR2: SQVTM, ANQGSEA. The CDR3 spans 13 residues. CDR3 sequence (DNA): TGCAGCGTTGAAGTGCAGGGTACAGAGACCCAGTACTTC. Amino acid sequence: CSVEVQGTETQYF.

The chain is built from TRBV2 and TRBJ2-7; 10 nucleotides align to TRBD1. This CDR3 is 13 amino acids long. The V and J ends lost 8 bases and 5 bases, in that order; junction bases with no gene match: 6. Germline lookup yields CDR1 SNHLY and CDR2 FYNNEI. In DNA form, the CDR3 reads TGTGCCAGCGGCGGGGACAGGGGCCACGAGCAGTACTTC. It translates to CASGGDRGHEQYF.

The chain is built from TRBV10-3 and TRBJ1-5; D not certain. V lost 0 bases and J 2 bases, leaving 8 bases between the germline ends. The CDR3 is made up of 15 amino acids. Germline V gene data show CDR1 as ENHRY and CDR2 as SYGVKD. Written as DNA, the CDR3 is TGTGCCATCAGTGAGTCCAATCAGGGCAATCAGCCCCAGCATTTT. Protein product: CAISESNQGNQPQHF.

V gene TRBV10-3 combines with J gene TRBJ1-4, with a possible D match to TRBD1 (5 bases). This CDR3 contains 13 residues. Per the germline V gene, CDR1 is ENHRY and CDR2 is SYGVKD. V lost 11 bases and J lost 4, with 14 bases in between. CDR3 amino acids: CASKGMINEKLFF. Here the CDR3 DNA reads TGTGCCTCAAAGGGGATGATTAATGAAAAACTGTTTTTT.

Comment on this clone: Other DNA sequences from this sample encode an identical CDR3 as well. The V and J genes are TRBV9 and TRBJ2-2; D gene ambiguous. CDR3 length: 16 residues. V was trimmed by 2 bases and J by 8 bases, leaving 19 bases between them. CDR1 SGDLS and CDR2 YYNGEE come from the germline V gene. The CDR3 coding sequence is TGTGCCAGCAGCGTCTCCCCATCGGGTCTCACTGGGGAGCTGTTTTTT. Translated, it gives CASSVSPSGLTGELFF.

V usage is TRBV28 and J usage is TRBJ1-3; a weak D match, TRBD1 (5 bases). Per the germline V gene, CDR1 is MDHEN and CDR2 is SYDVKM. This CDR3 is 15 amino acids long. Trimming stripped 2 bases from V and 3 bases from J, with 11 bases between. The CDR3 loop reads CASSLRGLDGNTIYF. The DNA of the CDR3 is TGTGCCAGCAGTTTAAGGGGCTTAGATGGAAACACCATATATTTT.

V gene TRBV7-9 combines with J gene TRBJ1-2; D is perhaps TRBD1 (5 bases). V lost 2 bases and J lost 6, with 16 bases in between. Germline V CDR1 and CDR2: SEHNR, FQNEAQ (reference sequence). The CDR3 length is 15 residues. The CDR3 DNA sequence: TGTGCCAGCAGCTTAAGTCCCGGGGGATGGGATGGCTACACCTTC. As protein: CASSLSPGGWDGYTF.

The chain is built from TRBV29-1 and TRBJ2-1, with D hard to call. CDR1 is SQVTM and CDR2 is ANQGSEA in the germline V gene. The CDR3 runs 10 residues. The ends were cut back, 4 bases at V and 9 bases at J, with 7 bases in the middle. CDR3 bases: TGCAGCGTTGGAATTAGTGAGCAGTTCTTC. It encodes CSVGISEQFF.

V gene TRBV4-3 combines with J gene TRBJ2-7; possible D gene TRBD1, 7 bases. The length of the CDR3 is 15 residues. Per germline, CDR1 LGHNA and CDR2 YSLEER. Trimming took 0 bases from V and 3 from J, leaving 12 bases between them. The CDR3 region has the DNA TGCGCCAGCAGCCAAGAGACAGGGCGGGGCTACGAGCAGTACTTC. This gives the protein CASSQETGRGYEQYF.

The chain employs TRBV4-2 and TRBJ2-1; unclear D gene. The length of the CDR3 is 16 residues. Germline assignment: CDR1 LGHNA and CDR2 YNFKEQ. Trimming removed 2 bases at V and 2 bases at J, with 13 bases between. The CDR3 sequence is CASSQSTNRTYNEQFF. The CDR3 region has the DNA TGTGCCAGCAGCCAAAGCACGAACCGAACCTACAATGAGCAGTTCTTC.

The chain is built from TRBV30 and TRBJ2-3; 7 bases are a match to TRBD1. The CDR3 spans 13 residues. Trimming took 5 bases from V and 2 from J; bases not matched to a gene: 4. CDR1 is GTSNPN, CDR2 SVGIG, per germline (reference sequence). The CDR3 reads CAWVGQVTDTQYF. For the CDR3, the DNA is TGTGCCTGGGTCGGACAGGTCACAGATACGCAGTATTTT.

This clone has just a few counts. The chain joins TRBV7-2 to TRBJ1-5, with D uncertain. The V end lost 1 base, the J end lost 6 bases, and 7 bases lay between the germline ends. This CDR3 is 13 amino acids long. Germline V CDR1 and CDR2: SGHTA, FQGNSA. Written as DNA, the CDR3 is TGTGCCAGCAGCTTAGTTCGGAGTCAGCCCCAGCATTTT. Translated: CASSLVRSQPQHF.